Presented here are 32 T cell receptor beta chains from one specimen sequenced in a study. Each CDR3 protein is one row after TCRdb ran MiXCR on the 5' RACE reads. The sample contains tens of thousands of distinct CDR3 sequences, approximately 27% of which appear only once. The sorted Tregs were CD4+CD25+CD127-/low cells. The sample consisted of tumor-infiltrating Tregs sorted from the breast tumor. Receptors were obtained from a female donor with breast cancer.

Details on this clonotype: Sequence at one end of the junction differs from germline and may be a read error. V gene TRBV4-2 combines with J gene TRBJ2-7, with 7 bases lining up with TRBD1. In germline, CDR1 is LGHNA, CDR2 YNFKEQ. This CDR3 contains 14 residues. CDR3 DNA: TGTACCAGCAGCCAAGTTTTAGGGGGCGACGAGCAGTACTTC. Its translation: CTSSQVLGGDEQYF.

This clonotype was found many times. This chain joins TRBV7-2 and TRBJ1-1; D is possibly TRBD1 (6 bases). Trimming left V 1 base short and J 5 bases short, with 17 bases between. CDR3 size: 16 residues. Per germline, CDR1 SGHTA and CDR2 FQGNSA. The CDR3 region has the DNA TGTGCCAGCAGCTTAGGTCCTCCAACAGGGTGGACTGAAGCTTTCTTT. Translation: CASSLGPPTGWTEAFF. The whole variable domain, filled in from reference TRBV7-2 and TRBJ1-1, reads GAGVSQSPSNKVTEKGKDVELRCDPISGHTALYWYRQSLGQGLEFLIYFQGNSAPDKSGLPSDRFSAERTGGSVSTLTIQRTQQEDSAVYLCASSLGPPTGWTEAFFGQGTRLTVV.

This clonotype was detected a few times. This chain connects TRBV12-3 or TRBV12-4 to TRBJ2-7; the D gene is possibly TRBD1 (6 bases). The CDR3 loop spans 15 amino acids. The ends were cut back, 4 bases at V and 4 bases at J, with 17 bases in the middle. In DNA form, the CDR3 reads TGTGCCAGCAGTTATCCCCCTCGAACAGGGTACGAGCAGTACTTC. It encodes CASSYPPRTGYEQYF.

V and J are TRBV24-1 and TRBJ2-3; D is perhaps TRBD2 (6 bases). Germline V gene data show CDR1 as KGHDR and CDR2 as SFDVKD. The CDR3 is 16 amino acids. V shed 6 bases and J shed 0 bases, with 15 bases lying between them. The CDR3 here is CATSRRGGSSTDTQYF. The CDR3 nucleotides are TGTGCCACCAGTCGGCGTGGGGGGTCCAGCACAGATACGCAGTATTTT.

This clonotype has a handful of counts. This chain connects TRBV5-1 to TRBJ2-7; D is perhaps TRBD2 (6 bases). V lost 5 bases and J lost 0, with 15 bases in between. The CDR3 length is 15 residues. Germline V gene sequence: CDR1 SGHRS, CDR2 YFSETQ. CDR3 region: CASRPGRESSYEQYF. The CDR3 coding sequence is TGCGCCAGCAGGCCTGGACGGGAGAGCTCCTACGAGCAGTACTTC.

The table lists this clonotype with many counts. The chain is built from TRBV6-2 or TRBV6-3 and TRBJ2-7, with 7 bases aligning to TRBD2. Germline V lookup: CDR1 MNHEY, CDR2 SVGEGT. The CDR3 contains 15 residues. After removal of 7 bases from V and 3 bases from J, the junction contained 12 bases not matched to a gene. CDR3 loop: CASNGKVAGDYEQYF. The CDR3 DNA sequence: TGTGCCAGCAATGGTAAGGTAGCGGGTGACTACGAGCAGTACTTC.

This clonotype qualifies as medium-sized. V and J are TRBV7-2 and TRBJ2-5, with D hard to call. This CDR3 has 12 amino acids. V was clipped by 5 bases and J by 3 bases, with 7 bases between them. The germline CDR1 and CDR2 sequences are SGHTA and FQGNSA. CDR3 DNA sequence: TGTGCCAGCAGCAAGATGAAAGAGACCCAGTACTTC. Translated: CASSKMKETQYF.

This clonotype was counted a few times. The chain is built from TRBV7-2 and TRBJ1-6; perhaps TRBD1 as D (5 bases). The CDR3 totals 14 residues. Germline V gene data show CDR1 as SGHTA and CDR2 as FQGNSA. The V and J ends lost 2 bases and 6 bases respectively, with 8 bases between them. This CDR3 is CASSLLGLNSPLHF. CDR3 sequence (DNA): TGTGCCAGCAGCTTATTGGGACTTAATTCACCCCTCCACTTT.

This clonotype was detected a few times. The CDR3 loop reads CASSYSPGSSYGYTF. For the CDR3, the DNA is TGTGCCAGCAGTTACTCGCCCGGATCCTCCTATGGCTACACCTTC. The chain is built from TRBV6-6 and TRBJ1-2, with unresolved D. This CDR3 has 15 residues. Germline V gene lookup returns CDR1 MNHNY and CDR2 SVGAGI (reference sequence). Trimming cost V 0 bases and J 4 bases, with 12 bases left between them.

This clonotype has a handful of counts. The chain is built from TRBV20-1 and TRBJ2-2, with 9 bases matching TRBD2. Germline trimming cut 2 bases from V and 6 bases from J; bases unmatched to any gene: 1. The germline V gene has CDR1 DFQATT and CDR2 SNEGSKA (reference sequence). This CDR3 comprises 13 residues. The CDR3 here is CSARTSGPGELFF. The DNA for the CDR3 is TGCAGTGCTAGAACTAGCGGGCCCGGGGAGCTGTTTTTT.

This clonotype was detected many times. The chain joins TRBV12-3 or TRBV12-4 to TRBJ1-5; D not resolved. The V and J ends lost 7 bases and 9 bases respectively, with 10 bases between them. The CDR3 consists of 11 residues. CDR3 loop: CASTIAGPQHF. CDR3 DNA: TGTGCCAGCACCATCGCGGGGCCCCAGCATTTT.

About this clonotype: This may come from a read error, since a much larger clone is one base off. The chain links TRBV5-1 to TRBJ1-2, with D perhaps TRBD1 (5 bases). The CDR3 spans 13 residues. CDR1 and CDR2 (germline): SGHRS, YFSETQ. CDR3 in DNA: TGCGCCAGCAGCTTGGACGGGGATCAGGGCTGCACCTTC. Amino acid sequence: CASSLDGDQGCTF.

The CDR3 DNA reads TGTGCCAGCAGCTCAGTGGAGGGGAATCAGCCCCAGCATTTT. This encodes CASSSVEGNQPQHF. This sequence joins TRBV7-9 and TRBJ1-5; TRBD1 might be the D (5 bases). The germline CDR1 and CDR2 sequences are SEHNR and FQNEAQ (reference sequence). The CDR3 totals 14 residues. V lost 4 bases and J 4 bases, leaving 11 bases between the germline ends.

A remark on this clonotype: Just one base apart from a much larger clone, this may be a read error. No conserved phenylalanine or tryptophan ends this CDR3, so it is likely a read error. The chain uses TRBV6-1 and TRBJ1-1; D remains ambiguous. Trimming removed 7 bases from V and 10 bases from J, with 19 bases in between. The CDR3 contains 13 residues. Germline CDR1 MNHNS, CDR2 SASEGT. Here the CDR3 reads CASKATPRSGAFY. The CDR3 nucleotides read TGTGCCAGCAAGGCGACACCCCGTAGTGGAGCTTTCTAT.

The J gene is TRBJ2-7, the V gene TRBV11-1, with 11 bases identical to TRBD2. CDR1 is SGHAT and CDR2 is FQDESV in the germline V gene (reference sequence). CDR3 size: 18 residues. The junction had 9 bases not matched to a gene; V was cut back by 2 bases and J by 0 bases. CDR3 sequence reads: CASSLPLAGGHYSYEQYF. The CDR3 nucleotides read TGTGCCAGCAGCTTACCCCTAGCGGGAGGACACTACTCCTACGAGCAGTACTTC.

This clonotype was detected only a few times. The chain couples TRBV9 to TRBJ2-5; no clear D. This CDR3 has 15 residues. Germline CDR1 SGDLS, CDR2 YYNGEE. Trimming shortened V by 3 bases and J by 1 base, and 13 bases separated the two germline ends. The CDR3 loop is CASSALGRIQETQYF. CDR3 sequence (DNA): TGTGCCAGCAGCGCCCTCGGACGGATCCAAGAGACCCAGTACTTC.

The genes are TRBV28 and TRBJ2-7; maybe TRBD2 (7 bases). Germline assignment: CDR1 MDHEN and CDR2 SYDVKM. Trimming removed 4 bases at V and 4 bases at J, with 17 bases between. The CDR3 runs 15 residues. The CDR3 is CASSWGGAEEYEQYF. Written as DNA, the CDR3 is TGTGCCAGCAGTTGGGGGGGCGCGGAGGAATACGAGCAGTACTTC. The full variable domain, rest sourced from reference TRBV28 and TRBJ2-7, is DVKVTQSSRYLVKRTGEKVFLECVQDMDHENMFWYRQDPGLGLRLIYFSYDVKMKEKGDIPEGYSVSREKKERFSLILESASTNQTSMYLCASSWGGAEEYEQYFGPGTRLTVT.

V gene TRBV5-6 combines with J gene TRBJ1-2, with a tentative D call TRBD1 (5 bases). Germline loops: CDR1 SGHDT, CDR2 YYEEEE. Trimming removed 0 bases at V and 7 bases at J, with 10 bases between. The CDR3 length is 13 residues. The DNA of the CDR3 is TGTGCCAGCAGCTTGGCAGGCGGGGGTGGCTACACCTTC. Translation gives CASSLAGGGGYTF.

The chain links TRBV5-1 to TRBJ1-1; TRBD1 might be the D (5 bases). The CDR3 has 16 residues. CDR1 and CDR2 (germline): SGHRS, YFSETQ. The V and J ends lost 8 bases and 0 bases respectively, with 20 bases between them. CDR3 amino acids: CASSPAKGPMNTEAFF. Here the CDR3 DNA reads TGCGCCAGTTCCCCCGCGAAGGGACCCATGAACACTGAAGCTTTCTTT.

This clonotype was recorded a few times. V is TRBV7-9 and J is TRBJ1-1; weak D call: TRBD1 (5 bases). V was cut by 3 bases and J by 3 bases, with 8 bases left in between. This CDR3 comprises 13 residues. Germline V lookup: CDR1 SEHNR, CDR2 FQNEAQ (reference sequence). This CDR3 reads CASSLLGDTEAFF. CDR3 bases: TGTGCCAGCAGCTTGTTAGGGGACACTGAAGCTTTCTTT.

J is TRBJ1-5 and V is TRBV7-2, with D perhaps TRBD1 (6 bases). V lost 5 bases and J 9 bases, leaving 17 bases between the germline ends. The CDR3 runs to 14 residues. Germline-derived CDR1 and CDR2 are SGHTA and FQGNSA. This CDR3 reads CASSARDTRMPQHF. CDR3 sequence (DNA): TGTGCCAGCAGCGCCCGGGACACCCGGATGCCCCAGCATTTT.

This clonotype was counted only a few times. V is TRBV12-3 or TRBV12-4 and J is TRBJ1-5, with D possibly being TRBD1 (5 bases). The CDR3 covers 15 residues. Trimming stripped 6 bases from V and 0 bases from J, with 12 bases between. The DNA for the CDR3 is TGTGCCAGCAGGGCAGGGACGGTTAGCAATCAGCCCCAGCATTTT. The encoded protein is CASRAGTVSNQPQHF.

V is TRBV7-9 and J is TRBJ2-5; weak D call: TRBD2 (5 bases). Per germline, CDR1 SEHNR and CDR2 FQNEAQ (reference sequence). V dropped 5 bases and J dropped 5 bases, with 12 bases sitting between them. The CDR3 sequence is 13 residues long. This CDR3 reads CASSPSRTETQYF. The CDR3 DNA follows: TGTGCCAGCAGCCCTAGCAGGACCGAGACCCAGTACTTC.

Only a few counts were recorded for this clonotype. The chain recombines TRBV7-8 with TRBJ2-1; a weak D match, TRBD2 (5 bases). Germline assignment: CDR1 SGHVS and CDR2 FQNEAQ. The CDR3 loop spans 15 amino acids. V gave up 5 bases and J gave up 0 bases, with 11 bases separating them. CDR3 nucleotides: TGTGCCAGCAGCCCCATGGGGAGCTCCTACAATGAGCAGTTCTTC. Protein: CASSPMGSSYNEQFF.

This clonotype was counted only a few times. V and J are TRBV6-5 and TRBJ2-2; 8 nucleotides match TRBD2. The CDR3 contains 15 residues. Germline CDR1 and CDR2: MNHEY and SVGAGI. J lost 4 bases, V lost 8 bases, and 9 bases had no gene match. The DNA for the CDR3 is TGTGCCAGCCGACGGGGGGGCCCCAGCACCGGGGAGCTGTTTTTT. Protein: CASRRGGPSTGELFF.

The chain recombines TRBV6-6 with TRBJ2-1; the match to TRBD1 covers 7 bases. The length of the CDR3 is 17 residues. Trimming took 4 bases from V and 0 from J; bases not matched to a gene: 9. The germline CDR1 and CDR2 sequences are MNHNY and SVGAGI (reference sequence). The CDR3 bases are TGTGCCAGCAGTTCACCCAGGGGGTCCGTCTCCTACAATGAGCAGTTCTTC. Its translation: CASSSPRGSVSYNEQFF.

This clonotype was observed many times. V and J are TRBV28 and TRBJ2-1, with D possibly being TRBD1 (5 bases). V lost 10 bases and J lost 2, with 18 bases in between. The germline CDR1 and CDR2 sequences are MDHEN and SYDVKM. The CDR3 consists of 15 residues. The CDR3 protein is CATYTFRGTYNEQFF. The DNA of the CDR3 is TGTGCCACCTATACTTTTAGGGGAACCTACAATGAGCAGTTCTTC.

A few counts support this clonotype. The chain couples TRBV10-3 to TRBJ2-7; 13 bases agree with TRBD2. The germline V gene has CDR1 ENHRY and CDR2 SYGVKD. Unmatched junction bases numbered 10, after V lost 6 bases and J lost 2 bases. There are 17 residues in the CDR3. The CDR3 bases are TGTGCCATCAGACGGACTAGCGGGAGTAGCATGGCCTACGAGCAGTACTTC. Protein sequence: CAIRRTSGSSMAYEQYF.

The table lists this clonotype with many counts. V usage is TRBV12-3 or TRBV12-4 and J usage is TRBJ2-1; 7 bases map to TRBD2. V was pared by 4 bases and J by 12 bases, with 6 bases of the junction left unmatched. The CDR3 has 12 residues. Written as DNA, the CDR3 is TGTGCCAGCAGTTCGCCGGGGGGTAGGCAGTTCTTC. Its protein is CASSSPGGRQFF.

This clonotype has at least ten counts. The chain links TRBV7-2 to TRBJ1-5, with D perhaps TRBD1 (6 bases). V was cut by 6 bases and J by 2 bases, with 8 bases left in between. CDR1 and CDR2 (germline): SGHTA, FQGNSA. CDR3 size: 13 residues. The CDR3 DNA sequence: TGTGCCAGCAGTTACAGGGGCAATCAGCCCCAGCATTTT. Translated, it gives CASSYRGNQPQHF.

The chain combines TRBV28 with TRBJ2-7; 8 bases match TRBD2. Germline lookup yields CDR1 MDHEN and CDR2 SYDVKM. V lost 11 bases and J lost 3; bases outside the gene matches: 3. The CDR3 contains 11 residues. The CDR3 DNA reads TGTGCCTCCGGGGGGGTCTACGAGCAGTACTTC. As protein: CASGGVYEQYF.

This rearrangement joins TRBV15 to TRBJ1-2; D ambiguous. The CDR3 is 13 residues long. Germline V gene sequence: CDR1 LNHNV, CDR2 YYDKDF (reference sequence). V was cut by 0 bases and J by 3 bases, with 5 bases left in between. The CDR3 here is CATSRDGHYGYTF. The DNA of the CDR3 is TGTGCCACCAGCAGAGATGGACACTATGGCTACACCTTC.